One sample yielded the 2 T cell receptor beta chains listed below, sequenced in a study of blood T cell repertoires in COVID-19 (dated by TCRdb to about 2020). Library generation was performed with the immunoSEQ multiplex PCR assay. What TCRdb holds here is the immuneACCESS table cut down to in-frame rearrangements. Part of the clones is not present; checked against another copy, under half of the missing clones reflect an unresolved V gene, and the others are unexplained. The sample table shows 160,000 or so clones, and 75% to 85% are seen once. 8% to 8.5% of the sample lies in the top ten. Sequenced: peripheral blood. These receptors came from a woman in her fifties or sixties with COVID-19, enrolled during active disease.

The J gene is TRBJ2-1, the V gene TRBV11-3; D call uncertain. The ends were cut back, 1 base at V and 4 bases at J, with 5 bases in the middle. The germline V gene encodes CDR1 SGHNT and CDR2 YENEEA. The CDR3 contains 13 residues. In DNA form, the CDR3 reads TGTGCCAGCAGCTTAGTGCGGTACAATGAGCAGTTCTTC. Protein sequence: CASSLVRYNEQFF.

The chain couples TRBV21-1 to TRBJ2-3; TRBD2 is the table's D call, not checked against the DNA. TRBV21-1 is a listed pseudogene. The CDR3 totals 15 residues. The CDR3 is CASSYLRTYTDTQYF. The CDR3 DNA follows: TGTGCCAGCAGCTACCTTCGGACTTACACAGATACGCAGTATTTT.